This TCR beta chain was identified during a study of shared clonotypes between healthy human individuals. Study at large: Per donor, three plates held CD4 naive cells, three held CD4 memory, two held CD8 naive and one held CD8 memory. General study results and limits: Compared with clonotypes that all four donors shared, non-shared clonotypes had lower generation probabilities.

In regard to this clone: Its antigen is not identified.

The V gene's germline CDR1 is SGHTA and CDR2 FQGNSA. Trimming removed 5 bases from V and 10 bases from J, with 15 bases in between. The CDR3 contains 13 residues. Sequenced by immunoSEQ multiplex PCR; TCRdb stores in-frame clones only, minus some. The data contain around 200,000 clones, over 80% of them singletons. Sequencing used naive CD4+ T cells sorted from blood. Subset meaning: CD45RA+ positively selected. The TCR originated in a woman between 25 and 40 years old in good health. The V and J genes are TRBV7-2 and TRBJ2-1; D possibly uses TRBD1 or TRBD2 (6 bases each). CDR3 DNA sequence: TGTGCCAGCAGCCCCGGGGGCCGCCCCGAGCAGTTCTTC. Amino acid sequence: CASSPGGRPEQFF. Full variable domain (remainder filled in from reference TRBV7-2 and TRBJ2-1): GAGVSQSPSNKVTEKGKDVELRCDPISGHTALYWYRQSLGQGLEFLIYFQGNSAPDKSGLPSDRFSAERTGGSVSTLTIQRTQQEDSAVYLCASSPGGRPEQFFGPGTRLTVL.